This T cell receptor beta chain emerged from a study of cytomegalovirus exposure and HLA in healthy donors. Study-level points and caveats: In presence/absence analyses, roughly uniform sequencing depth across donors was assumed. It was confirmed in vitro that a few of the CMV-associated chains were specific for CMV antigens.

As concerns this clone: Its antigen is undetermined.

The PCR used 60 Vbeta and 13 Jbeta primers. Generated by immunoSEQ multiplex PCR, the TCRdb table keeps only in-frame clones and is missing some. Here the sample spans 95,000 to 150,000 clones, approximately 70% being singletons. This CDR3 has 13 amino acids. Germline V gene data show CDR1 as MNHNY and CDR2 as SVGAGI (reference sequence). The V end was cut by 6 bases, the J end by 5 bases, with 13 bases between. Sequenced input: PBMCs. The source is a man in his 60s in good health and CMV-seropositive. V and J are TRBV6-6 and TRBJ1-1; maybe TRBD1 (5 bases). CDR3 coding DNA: TGTGCCAGCAGCCTCAGGGAAGGGACTGAAGCTTTCTTT. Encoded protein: CASSLREGTEAFF.